These 23 T cell receptor beta chains share one sample of origin, sequenced in a study of cytomegalovirus exposure and HLA in healthy donors. The protocol was immunoSEQ multiplex PCR, while the TCRdb copy is restricted to in-frame clones and leaves out a portion. The sample yields approximately 160,000 clones, under 95% seen once. The sample comprised PBMCs. Source of these receptors: a woman younger than 30 in good health and CMV-seropositive.

V is TRBV5-8 and J is TRBJ1-1; D remains unclear. CDR1 SGHTS and CDR2 YDEGEE come from the germline V gene. V lost 1 base and J 6 bases, leaving 7 bases between the germline ends. This CDR3 comprises 12 residues. CDR3 in amino acids: CASSLRQPEAFF. In nucleotides, the CDR3 is TGTGCCAGCAGCTTGAGACAACCTGAAGCTTTCTTT.

CDR3 DNA sequence: TGTGCCAGCAGTTCCGGGACAGGGGGCGAAAGAGAGACCCAGTACTTC. The encoded protein is CASSSGTGGERETQYF. The chain carries TRBV2 and TRBJ2-5; TRBD1 matches at 12 bases. The CDR3 is 16 residues long. Germline trimming cut 5 bases from V and 4 bases from J; bases unmatched to any gene: 8. CDR1 and CDR2 from the germline V gene are SNHLY and FYNNEI.

The chain recombines TRBV25-1 with TRBJ2-5, with 10 bases identical to TRBD1. The V gene end was trimmed by 7 bases and the J gene end by 3 bases; junction bases not matched to a gene: 5. Germline-derived CDR1 and CDR2 are MGHDK and SYGVNS. This CDR3 is built from 14 residues. In DNA form, the CDR3 reads TGTGCCAGCATTCCCGGGACAGGGGAAGAGACCCAGTACTTC. Amino acid sequence: CASIPGTGEETQYF.

CDR3 amino acids: CASSLDPASRETQYF. For the CDR3, the DNA is TGTGCCAGCAGCTTAGATCCGGCTAGCCGGGAGACCCAGTACTTC. J is TRBJ2-5 and V is TRBV11-2, with D perhaps TRBD2 (5 bases). The germline gives CDR1 SGHAT, CDR2 FQNNGV. This CDR3 region has 15 residues. V lost 0 bases and J 5 bases, leaving 13 bases between the germline ends.

The V call is TRBV9, the J call TRBJ2-7, with D tentatively TRBD2 (6 bases). V lost 0 bases and J 1 base, leaving 11 bases between the germline ends. Germline CDR1 SGDLS, CDR2 YYNGEE. The CDR3 loop spans 15 amino acids. The CDR3 sequence is CASSVGTSPSYEQYF. The CDR3 DNA follows: TGTGCCAGCAGCGTAGGAACTAGCCCTTCCTACGAGCAGTACTTC.

This sequence joins TRBV30 and TRBJ1-1, with D perhaps TRBD1 (5 bases). Looked up from germline, CDR1 is GTSNPN and CDR2 is SVGIG (reference sequence). The CDR3 totals 13 residues. V was clipped by 3 bases and J by 3 bases, with 11 bases between them. CDR3 sequence: CAWRLGVDTEAFF. The CDR3 DNA is TGTGCCTGGAGATTAGGGGTGGACACTGAAGCTTTCTTT.

This chain links TRBV29-1 with TRBJ2-3; TRBD1 matches 8 bases. Germline CDR1 is SQVTM and CDR2 is ANQGSEA. V was pared by 6 bases and J by 3 bases, with 8 bases of the junction left unmatched. The CDR3 extends over 14 amino acids. As DNA, the CDR3 is TGCAGCGTCCTCCTGACAGGGGTAACAGATACGCAGTATTTT. Translation: CSVLLTGVTDTQYF.

The chain combines TRBV27 with TRBJ2-1; 8 bases agree with TRBD2. Germline CDR1 reads MNHEY; CDR2 reads SMNVEV (reference sequence). This CDR3 has 16 residues. With 2 bases clipped from V and 2 bases from J, the junction kept 5 bases outside the gene matches. The CDR3 DNA sequence: TGTGCCAGCAGTTTAACAGCGGGGGCTCCCTACAATGAGCAGTTCTTC. Its protein is CASSLTAGAPYNEQFF.

The chain has TRBV6-1 and TRBJ1-1; D possibly corresponds to TRBD1 (6 bases). Germline V gene data show CDR1 as MNHNS and CDR2 as SASEGT. The CDR3 is 14 residues long. V dropped 2 bases and J dropped 1 base, with 8 bases sitting between them. The CDR3 region is CASSEWGQNTEAFF. DNA of the CDR3: TGTGCCAGCAGTGAATGGGGGCAGAACACTGAAGCTTTCTTT.

This rearrangement joins TRBV7-3 to TRBJ2-3; possible D gene TRBD1, 6 bases. The CDR3 spans 15 residues. The V gene lost 2 bases and the J gene lost 3 bases, with 12 bases spanning the gap. Germline CDR1 and CDR2: SGHTA and FQGTGA. The CDR3 region is CASSLASDRTDTQYF. The CDR3 DNA sequence: TGTGCCAGCAGCTTAGCCTCTGACAGGACAGATACGCAGTATTTT.

V gene TRBV11-2 combines with J gene TRBJ2-3; 16 bases line up with TRBD2. Trimming at V came to 4 bases and at J to 4 bases, leaving 2 bases not matched to a gene. Per germline, CDR1 SGHAT and CDR2 FQNNGV. The CDR3 has 16 residues. The chain's CDR3 is CASSSGLAGGPDTQYF. The CDR3 coding sequence is TGTGCCAGCAGCTCGGGACTAGCGGGGGGGCCAGATACGCAGTATTTT.

This rearrangement joins TRBV9 to TRBJ2-7, with 7 bases matching TRBD1. The CDR3 extends over 15 amino acids. Per germline, CDR1 SGDLS and CDR2 YYNGEE. V dropped 0 bases and J dropped 1; count of bases not matched to a gene: 4. The CDR3 region is CASSVEGAPSYEQYF. The CDR3 nucleotides are TGTGCCAGCAGCGTAGAGGGGGCCCCATCCTACGAGCAGTACTTC.

The sample holds one count of this clone. The rearrangement joins TRBV7-2 to TRBJ1-1; the D gene is possibly TRBD1 (6 bases). Trimming left V 2 bases short and J 1 base short, with 11 bases between. The germline V gene encodes CDR1 SGHTA and CDR2 FQGNSA. The CDR3 contains 15 residues. The CDR3, as DNA: TGTGCCAGCAGCTTACGTGTGGGACAGAACACTGAAGCTTTCTTT. Its protein product is CASSLRVGQNTEAFF.

J is TRBJ2-5 and V is TRBV10-3; D is possibly TRBD2 (7 bases). V gave up 4 bases and J gave up 3 bases, with 21 bases separating them. This CDR3 is built from 17 residues. The germline gives CDR1 ENHRY, CDR2 SYGVKD. The CDR3 bases are TGTGCCATCAGTGTATTGGGGCGGGGGCCAAACAAAGAGACCCAGTACTTC. Amino acid sequence: CAISVLGRGPNKETQYF.

The sample holds one count of this clone. V is TRBV28 and J is TRBJ2-1; D gene ambiguous. CDR1 is MDHEN, CDR2 SYDVKM, per germline. The CDR3 sequence is 15 residues long. V lost 3 bases and J lost 10, with 19 bases in between. CDR3 loop: CASSFPPTGTREQFF. Here the CDR3 DNA reads TGTGCCAGCAGTTTCCCCCCAACGGGTACCCGGGAGCAGTTCTTC.

The chain recombines TRBV7-9 with TRBJ2-3, with 7 bases lining up with TRBD1. V dropped 6 bases and J dropped 1; count of bases not matched to a gene: 10. CDR1 and CDR2 from the germline V gene are SEHNR and FQNEAQ (reference sequence). There are 16 residues in the CDR3. CDR3 residues: CASRLRGSSGTDTQYF. CDR3 bases: TGTGCCAGCAGACTCAGGGGGAGCTCCGGCACAGATACGCAGTATTTT. The full variable domain, rest sourced from reference TRBV7-9 and TRBJ2-3, is DTGVSQNPRHKITKRGQNVTFRCDPISEHNRLYWYRQTLGQGPEFLTYFQNEAQLEKSRLLSDRFSAERPKGSFSTLEIQRTEQGDSAMYLCASRLRGSSGTDTQYFGPGTRLTVL.

J is TRBJ1-5 and V is TRBV28; TRBD1 might be the D (5 bases). The CDR3 is made up of 15 amino acids. Germline V gene sequence: CDR1 MDHEN, CDR2 SYDVKM. With 0 bases removed from V and 1 base from J, the gap between germline ends came to 7 bases. The CDR3 nucleotides are TGTGCCAGCAGTTTATGGGGGCCGAGCAATCAGCCCCAGCATTTT. Its translation is CASSLWGPSNQPQHF.

This chain uses TRBV19 with TRBJ1-4; TRBD1 matches at 10 bases. Germline V gene sequence: CDR1 LNHDA, CDR2 SQIVND (reference sequence). The CDR3 totals 19 residues. V dropped 7 bases and J dropped 8; count of bases not matched to a gene: 22. The CDR3 region is CASNHRAPGQGTWREKLFF. Written as DNA, the CDR3 is TGTGCCAGTAATCACCGGGCGCCGGGACAGGGGACGTGGCGAGAAAAACTGTTTTTT.

The genes are TRBV6-1 and TRBJ1-4; D is perhaps TRBD1 (6 bases). Trimming stripped 4 bases from V and 0 bases from J, with 9 bases between. The CDR3 loop spans 15 amino acids. Germline lookup yields CDR1 MNHNS and CDR2 SASEGT. CDR3: CASSGQDATNEKLFF. CDR3 nucleotides: TGTGCCAGCAGTGGACAGGACGCAACTAATGAAAAACTGTTTTTT.

The J gene is TRBJ2-1, the V gene TRBV7-9; D may be TRBD1 (6 bases). Trimming cost V 8 bases and J 2 bases, with 13 bases left between them. Germline CDR1 reads SEHNR; CDR2 reads FQNEAQ (reference sequence). This CDR3 spans 14 amino acids. The CDR3 reads CASRGHLTYNEQFF. The DNA for the CDR3 is TGTGCCAGCCGGGGACACCTAACCTACAATGAGCAGTTCTTC.

This clone was counted once. The chain has TRBV5-4 and TRBJ2-2; 13 bases are shared with TRBD2. The CDR3 spans 17 residues. Trimming removed 3 bases from V and 2 bases from J; junction bases left unmatched: 4. CDR1 is SGHNT and CDR2 is YYREEE in the germline V gene (reference sequence). The CDR3 spells CASSSTSGGINTGELFF. CDR3 DNA: TGTGCCAGCAGCTCGACTAGCGGGGGGATCAACACCGGGGAGCTGTTTTTT.

This CDR3 reads CASRLSGKTYEQYF. In DNA form, the CDR3 reads TGTGCCAGCAGACTTAGCGGGAAAACCTACGAGCAGTACTTC. The genes are TRBV11-1 and TRBJ2-7, with 8 bases lining up with TRBD2. V lost 6 bases and J lost 2; bases outside the gene matches: 6. The CDR3 length is 14 residues. Germline loops: CDR1 SGHAT, CDR2 FQDESV (reference sequence).

This chain joins TRBV7-9 and TRBJ1-1; D gene ambiguous. CDR1 is SEHNR and CDR2 is FQNEAQ in the germline V gene (reference sequence). V was shortened by 3 bases and J by 7 bases, with 15 bases between the two germline ends. The CDR3 has 14 amino acids. Here the CDR3 DNA reads TGTGCCAGCAGCTTCGTCGGAGGAAACTATGAAGCTTTCTTT. It is translated as CASSFVGGNYEAFF.